This T cell receptor (beta chain) was retrieved from a study of identical twins. This clonotype occurred a few times. Its antigen is not known. TCRdb re-derived calls from the 5' RACE reads in MiXCR, one entry per CDR3 protein. The sample carries approximately 670,000 distinct CDR3 sequences, around 6.1% recorded once. General study findings and limits: Models, which agreed with sharing between unrelated individuals, nonetheless underestimated the out-of-frame TCR alpha sharing seen in monozygotic twins. Less excess twin sharing appeared in beta out-of-frame sequences.

This TCR was sampled from a man between 18 and 29 years old in good health. Sample: naive T cells sorted from blood.

CDR3 sequence: CASSYSGPGPGQYF. CDR3 DNA sequence: TGTGCCAGCAGCTATAGCGGGCCCGGACCCGGGCAGTACTTC. V and J are TRBV7-2 and TRBJ2-7; 7 bases are a match to TRBD2. The germline V gene encodes CDR1 SGHTA and CDR2 FQGNSA. This CDR3 region has 14 residues. The V gene end was trimmed by 4 bases and the J gene end by 9 bases; junction bases not matched to a gene: 12.